These 18 T cell receptor beta chains were sequenced from one sample in a study of blood T cell repertoires in COVID-19. The method was immunoSEQ multiplex PCR; TCRdb's version includes in-frame clones alone and lacks a portion of them. The repertoire holds under 300,000 clones, with roughly 80% as singletons. The sequencing input was peripheral blood. Source of these receptors: a woman younger than 35 with acute or convalescent COVID-19.

The rearrangement links TRBV4-3 to TRBJ1-5; tentatively, D is TRBD1 (6 bases). V was trimmed by 1 base and J by 0 bases, leaving 16 bases between them. The CDR3 contains 18 residues. The germline V gene has CDR1 LGHNA and CDR2 YSLEER. In DNA, the CDR3 is TGCGCCAGCAGCCAAGGGGACGGGACATCTTATAGCAATCAGCCCCAGCATTTT. Encoded protein: CASSQGDGTSYSNQPQHF.

The rearrangement uses TRBV28 and TRBJ1-5, with D unresolved. V was cut by 5 bases and J by 6 bases, with 17 bases left in between. The CDR3 covers 15 residues. Germline assignment: CDR1 MDHEN and CDR2 SYDVKM. The CDR3 spells CASSPPHRVPQPQHF. The CDR3 DNA reads as TGTGCCAGCAGTCCCCCTCACAGAGTCCCTCAGCCCCAGCATTTT.

This chain connects TRBV6-1 to TRBJ2-1; D unresolved. Germline CDR1 MNHNS, CDR2 SASEGT. CDR3 length: 17 amino acids. Trimming removed 4 bases at V and 4 bases at J, with 20 bases between. The CDR3 spells CASSAANIGVRYNEQFF. CDR3 coding DNA: TGTGCCAGCAGTGCGGCGAATATAGGAGTGCGGTACAATGAGCAGTTCTTC.

This clone was picked up one time. The chain recombines TRBV7-8 with TRBJ2-3; D is undetermined. The CDR3 length is 15 residues. CDR1 is SGHVS, CDR2 FQNEAQ, per germline. The ends were cut back, 0 bases at V and 1 base at J, with 8 bases in the middle. The CDR3 sequence: CASSLAWSGTDTQYF. DNA for the CDR3: TGTGCCAGCAGCTTAGCCTGGTCGGGCACAGATACGCAGTATTTT.

This clone was recorded many times. V usage is TRBV10-3 and J usage is TRBJ1-6; the D gene is possibly TRBD1 (6 bases). The CDR3 spans 14 residues. V lost 3 bases to trimming and J lost 7 bases, with 10 bases between them. Per germline, CDR1 ENHRY and CDR2 SYGVKD. CDR3 nucleotide sequence: TGTGCCATCAGTGATAACAGGGAAAATTCACCCCTCCACTTT. This sequence encodes CAISDNRENSPLHF.

The chain employs TRBV28 and TRBJ2-1; weak D call: TRBD2 (5 bases). The CDR3 sequence is 15 residues long. Trimming left V 2 bases short and J 3 bases short, with 11 bases between. Germline V gene lookup returns CDR1 MDHEN and CDR2 SYDVKM. CDR3 DNA: TGTGCCAGCAGTTTACGGACTTCTGACTACAATGAGCAGTTCTTC. Translation: CASSLRTSDYNEQFF. Looking up the rest from reference TRBV28 and TRBJ2-1 gives the full variable domain: DVKVTQSSRYLVKRTGEKVFLECVQDMDHENMFWYRQDPGLGLRLIYFSYDVKMKEKGDIPEGYSVSREKKERFSLILESASTNQTSMYLCASSLRTSDYNEQFFGPGTRLTVL.

V gene TRBV2 combines with J gene TRBJ2-3; tentative D call: TRBD1 (6 bases). The CDR3 spans 15 residues. V lost 6 bases and J 0 bases, leaving 13 bases between the germline ends. Germline values: CDR1 SNHLY, CDR2 FYNNEI. The CDR3 sequence: CASRNRATSTDTQYF. The CDR3, as DNA: TGTGCCAGCAGGAACAGGGCTACTAGCACAGATACGCAGTATTTT.

The rearrangement links TRBV27 to TRBJ1-1, with D possibly being TRBD1 (5 bases). This CDR3 has 14 residues. The V gene's germline CDR1 is MNHEY and CDR2 SMNVEV (reference sequence). V dropped 8 bases and J dropped 1 base, with 14 bases sitting between them. CDR3 in amino acids: CASVRAGGNTEAFF. The CDR3 coding sequence is TGTGCCAGCGTCCGGGCCGGGGGGAACACTGAAGCTTTCTTT.

This rearrangement joins TRBV6-5 to TRBJ2-7, with TRBD1 identical over 7 bases. The CDR3 length is 15 residues. The germline gives CDR1 MNHEY, CDR2 SVGAGI. Losses at the gene ends were 6 bases for V and 1 base for J; bases not matched to a gene: 9. CDR3 in amino acids: CASRIGTAASYEQYF. CDR3 nucleotide sequence: TGTGCCAGCAGGATTGGGACAGCCGCTTCCTACGAGCAGTACTTC.

The chain employs TRBV5-4 and TRBJ2-7; 8 bases are a match to TRBD1. The trim removed 5 bases at V and 9 bases at J, leaving 10 bases unmatched. The CDR3 is 13 amino acids. From germline, CDR1 is SGHNT and CDR2 YYREEE (reference sequence). In DNA form, the CDR3 reads TGTGCCAGCAGTTCCCCGGACAGGGACATGCAGTACTTC. Encoded protein: CASSSPDRDMQYF.

This clone was seen a single time. V usage is TRBV5-4 and J usage is TRBJ1-2; D possibly corresponds to TRBD1 (5 bases). Trimming pared 3 bases from V and 4 bases from J, leaving 16 bases between. Per germline, CDR1 SGHNT and CDR2 YYREEE (reference sequence). This CDR3 has 15 amino acids. For the CDR3, the DNA is TGTGCCAGCAGCTGGGGAGGGGAGGCGGTCTATGGCTACACCTTC. Translated: CASSWGGEAVYGYTF.

The rearrangement joins TRBV19 to TRBJ1-5; a weak D match, TRBD1 (5 bases). The CDR3 is 13 residues long. Trimming took 7 bases from V and 6 from J, leaving 13 bases between them. The germline gives CDR1 LNHDA, CDR2 SQIVND (reference sequence). The CDR3 coding sequence is TGTGCCAGTAATGAGATCGGGGGTCAGCCCCAGCATTTT. Protein product: CASNEIGGQPQHF.

This sequence joins TRBV2 and TRBJ1-5, with D possibly TRBD1 on 6 matching bases. The V end lost 2 bases, the J end lost 0 bases, and 17 bases lay between the germline ends. The CDR3 sequence is 18 residues long. Per the germline V gene, CDR1 is SNHLY and CDR2 is FYNNEI. As DNA, the CDR3 is TGTGCCAGCAGTGAATGGGGTCAGGGGACTAATAGCAATCAGCCCCAGCATTTT. Translating it yields CASSEWGQGTNSNQPQHF.

There are many counts of this clone. V gene TRBV24-1 combines with J gene TRBJ1-5; possible D gene TRBD1, 6 bases. Trimming removed 9 bases at V and 0 bases at J, with 23 bases between. Germline V CDR1 and CDR2: KGHDR, SFDVKD. CDR3 length: 18 amino acids. The CDR3 DNA is TGTGCCACCTGGGGTCGGGACAACTACCCGTATAGCAATCAGCCCCAGCATTTT. It is translated as CATWGRDNYPYSNQPQHF.

This clone appeared a single time. This chain joins TRBV19 and TRBJ2-1; D is unresolved. CDR1 is LNHDA, CDR2 SQIVND, per germline (reference sequence). The CDR3 runs to 11 residues. Trimming shortened V by 5 bases and J by 4 bases, and 3 bases separated the two germline ends. The CDR3 DNA reads as TGTGCCAGTAGTTCGTACAATGAGCAGTTCTTC. Translating gives CASSSYNEQFF.

The gene calls are TRBV19 and TRBJ1-1, with a possible D match to TRBD1 (5 bases). The CDR3 extends over 13 amino acids. The ends were cut back, 0 bases at V and 7 bases at J, with 9 bases in the middle. The germline V gene has CDR1 LNHDA and CDR2 SQIVND (reference sequence). CDR3 in amino acids: CASSIDGRGEAFF. In DNA, the CDR3 is TGTGCCAGTAGTATAGATGGGAGGGGTGAAGCTTTCTTT. The full variable domain, rest sourced from reference TRBV19 and TRBJ1-1, is DGGITQSPKYLFRKEGQNVTLSCEQNLNHDAMYWYRQDPGQGLRLIYYSQIVNDFQKGDIAEGYSVSREKKESFPLTVTSAQKNPTAFYLCASSIDGRGEAFFGQGTRLTVV.

The chain couples TRBV10-1 to TRBJ2-3, with a possible D match to TRBD2 (6 bases). The germline V gene encodes CDR1 WNHNN and CDR2 SYGVQD (reference sequence). There are 14 residues in the CDR3. The V and J ends lost 5 bases and 2 bases respectively, with 11 bases between them. CDR3 in DNA: TGCGCCAGCAGTTTCGGGGGATTCACAGATACGCAGTATTTT. It codes for CASSFGGFTDTQYF.

The J gene is TRBJ2-7, the V gene TRBV13; TRBD2 agrees at 10 bases. V was clipped by 0 bases and J by 3 bases; unmatched bases: 2. Germline values: CDR1 PRHDT, CDR2 FYEKMQ (reference sequence). The CDR3 sequence is 15 residues long. DNA of the CDR3: TGTGCCAGCAGCTTAGGACTAGCGGGAAACTACGAGCAGTACTTC. As protein: CASSLGLAGNYEQYF.